This TCR beta chain was found in a study of OX40 agonist ivuxolimab in advanced cancers. At the level of the study: Six ivuxolimab dose levels, 0.01 to 10 mg/kg, were given intravenously every 2 weeks. Overall study results and limits: Some nonresponders also had low normalized T-cell clonal expansion. CD4+ and CD8+ T cells in blood underwent clonal expansion by week 6 at 0.1 to 3.0 mg/kg.

Exclusion of a patient followed from autoimmune disease history or systemic immunosuppression. Assay used: immunoSEQ multiplex PCR; TCRdb lists only in-frame clones, some missing. There are around 60,000 clones in the sample; roughly nine tenths occur only once, and around 11% lies in the top ten. CDR3 length: 15 amino acids. The germline V gene encodes CDR1 GTSNPN and CDR2 SVGIG (reference sequence). V lost 2 bases and J lost 3; bases outside the gene matches: 6. Comments on this clone: The antigen is not known.

The chain couples TRBV30 to TRBJ1-5, with TRBD1 identical over 8 bases. The sequence was collected from an adult with an advanced solid tumor such as melanoma, head and neck, liver or kidney cancer. The sequences come from CD4+ or CD8+ T cells sorted from blood, collected in a trial of the OX40 agonist ivuxolimab. The CDR3 loop is CAWSPGQAYNQPQHF. The CDR3 bases are TGTGCCTGGAGTCCGGGACAGGCGTACAATCAGCCCCAGCATTTT.